This T cell receptor (beta chain) appears in the sequencing data of a study of blood T cell repertoires in COVID-19. For the study at large: Samples of COVID-19 (acute and convalescent) were obtained from the United States, Italy and Spain. From T cells, B-cell-depleted T cells, or PBMCs came the material, which was cDNA or gDNA.

Per the study methods: The assay estimated nucleated cells by amplifying reference gene primers. Generated by immunoSEQ multiplex PCR, the TCRdb table keeps only in-frame clones and is missing some. Clone size and the V and J calls come from that table; the DNA yielded D and trimming. The table lists hundreds of thousands of clones, about four fifths of them singletons. The CDR3 extends over 15 amino acids. Unmatched junction bases numbered 6, after V lost 4 bases and J lost 4 bases. Germline-derived CDR1 and CDR2 are SGHTA and FQGNSA. Patients of the Seattle cohort, enrolled during active infection, were followed longitudinally.

The chain links TRBV7-2 to TRBJ1-4, with TRBD1 matching 7 bases. The sequence was collected from a woman older than 75 with COVID-19, enrolled during active disease. The sequencing input was peripheral blood. CDR3 nucleotides: TGTGCCAGCAGCTCCGGGGACAGACTTAATGAAAAACTGTTTTTT. Translated, it gives CASSSGDRLNEKLFF.